These 32 T cell receptor beta chains were sequenced from one sample in a study of cytomegalovirus exposure and HLA in healthy donors. The study ran its PCR with 60 Vbeta and 13 Jbeta primers. Measured with immunoSEQ multiplex PCR; TCRdb has only the in-frame clones, and not every one. The sample yields under 150,000 clones, roughly 86% seen once. The sequencing input was PBMCs. These receptors all stem from a man aged 18 to 35 in good health and CMV-seronegative.

CDR3 sequence reads: CASSRTSGGYNEQFF. Here the CDR3 DNA reads TGTGCCAGCAGCCGGACTAGCGGGGGGTACAATGAGCAGTTCTTC. The chain joins TRBV13 to TRBJ2-1; 14 nucleotides line up with TRBD2. V dropped 5 bases and J dropped 4; count of bases not matched to a gene: 1. The V gene's germline CDR1 is PRHDT and CDR2 FYEKMQ (reference sequence). This CDR3 contains 15 residues.

This clone came up once. The rearrangement uses TRBV4-2 and TRBJ1-1; TRBD1 matches at 7 bases. The germline V gene encodes CDR1 LGHNA and CDR2 YNFKEQ. The CDR3 runs 15 residues. Trimming cost V 0 bases and J 5 bases; bases outside gene matches: 6. The CDR3 loop reads CASSQEEGAGTEAFF. The CDR3 coding sequence is TGTGCCAGCAGCCAAGAGGAGGGGGCAGGAACTGAAGCTTTCTTT.

The rearrangement joins TRBV2 to TRBJ1-1; maybe TRBD1 (6 bases). The CDR3 runs 11 residues. The V gene lost 7 bases and the J gene lost 3 bases, with 6 bases spanning the gap. CDR1 is SNHLY, CDR2 FYNNEI, per germline. The CDR3 protein is CASTGDTEAFF. CDR3 sequence (DNA): TGTGCCAGCACAGGGGACACTGAAGCTTTCTTT.

This rearrangement joins TRBV7-2 to TRBJ2-7; D ambiguous. CDR1 is SGHTA and CDR2 is FQGNSA in the germline V gene. The CDR3 has 13 residues. Trimming removed 2 bases at V and 5 bases at J, with 10 bases between. The CDR3 protein is CASSLFAANEQYF. The CDR3 nucleotides are TGTGCCAGCAGCTTATTTGCGGCTAACGAGCAGTACTTC.

The chain joins TRBV2 to TRBJ2-3, with TRBD2 matching 11 bases. The CDR3 is 15 amino acids. V was clipped by 7 bases and J by 6 bases; unmatched bases: 9. CDR1 and CDR2 (germline): SNHLY, FYNNEI. The CDR3: CASTWVAGGSDTQYF. The CDR3 bases are TGTGCCAGCACGTGGGTAGCGGGGGGGTCCGATACGCAGTATTTT.

The chain carries TRBV6-1 and TRBJ2-7; D might be TRBD1 (6 bases). The V gene lost 8 bases and the J gene lost 3 bases, with 14 bases spanning the gap. This CDR3 has 13 residues. The germline gives CDR1 MNHNS, CDR2 SASEGT. The CDR3 sequence: CASGRQDNYEQYF. In nucleotides, the CDR3 is TGTGCCAGCGGACGACAGGACAACTACGAGCAGTACTTC.

The chain is built from TRBV18 and TRBJ1-1; 8 positions agree with TRBD1. V lost 3 bases and J lost 1; bases outside the gene matches: 1. This CDR3 has 14 amino acids. CDR1 and CDR2 from the germline V gene are KGHSH and LQKENI. CDR3: CASSPGTGNTEAFF. The CDR3 nucleotides read TGTGCCAGCTCACCCGGGACAGGGAACACTGAAGCTTTCTTT.

This chain connects TRBV27 to TRBJ2-7; 8 bases are shared with TRBD2. In germline, CDR1 is MNHEY, CDR2 SMNVEV (reference sequence). CDR3 size: 13 residues. V was pared by 5 bases and J by 4 bases, with 4 bases of the junction left unmatched. The CDR3 sequence: CASSPGTRYEQYF. CDR3 coding DNA: TGTGCCAGCAGTCCCGGGACTAGGTACGAGCAGTACTTC.

The rearrangement links TRBV2 to TRBJ2-7, with D maybe TRBD2 (6 bases). The CDR3 has 14 amino acids. The germline V gene has CDR1 SNHLY and CDR2 FYNNEI. With 7 bases removed from V and 3 bases from J, the gap between germline ends came to 16 bases. The chain's CDR3 is CASKGRTDLYEQYF. CDR3 nucleotides: TGTGCCAGCAAGGGGAGGACGGACCTCTACGAGCAGTACTTC.

This clone was observed once. V usage is TRBV7-9 and J usage is TRBJ1-5, with D possibly matching TRBD1 (6 bases). V lost 5 bases and J lost 0, with 11 bases in between. The CDR3 runs to 15 residues. CDR1 and CDR2 from the germline V gene are SEHNR and FQNEAQ (reference sequence). CDR3: CASSLGQNSNQPQHF. The CDR3, as DNA: TGTGCCAGCAGCCTCGGACAGAATAGCAATCAGCCCCAGCATTTT.

The chain couples TRBV10-3 to TRBJ2-3, with 8 bases matching TRBD2. CDR3 length: 18 residues. Trimming cost V 2 bases and J 5 bases; bases outside gene matches: 15. Germline assignment: CDR1 ENHRY and CDR2 SYGVKD. CDR3 sequence reads: CAISERTMGSGDKDTQYF. DNA for the CDR3: TGTGCCATCAGTGAGAGGACCATGGGTAGCGGGGATAAAGATACGCAGTATTTT.

Comments on this clone: The junction does not match germline at one end; this may be a read error. The CDR3, as DNA: TGTTCCAGCAGCTTAGGGGGCTTGAACACTGAAGCTTTCTTT. Its translation is CSSSLGGLNTEAFF. The chain couples TRBV7-9 to TRBJ1-1, with 7 nucleotides matching TRBD1. This CDR3 region has 14 residues. From germline, CDR1 is SEHNR and CDR2 FQNEAQ (reference sequence). The complete variable domain, with remaining parts taken from reference TRBV7-9 and TRBJ1-1, reads DTGVSQNPRHKITKRGQNVTFRCDPISEHNRLYWYRQTLGQGPEFLTYFQNEAQLEKSRLLSDRFSAERPKGSFSTLEIQRTEQGDSAMYLCSSSLGGLNTEAFFGQGTRLTVV.

This chain connects TRBV11-2 to TRBJ2-5; D may be TRBD2 (6 bases). V lost 4 bases and J 2 bases, leaving 17 bases between the germline ends. The CDR3 spans 16 residues. Per germline, CDR1 SGHAT and CDR2 FQNNGV. The DNA for the CDR3 is TGTGCCAGCAGCTCCTGGGACCGGCGGGATCAAGAGACCCAGTACTTC. Its protein is CASSSWDRRDQETQYF.

The chain employs TRBV19 and TRBJ1-5; 9 positions agree with TRBD1. Germline assignment: CDR1 LNHDA and CDR2 SQIVND (reference sequence). V trimming: 7 bases; J trimming: 11 bases; junction bases outside the gene matches: 12. The CDR3 extends over 14 amino acids. Here the CDR3 DNA reads TGTGCCAGTAAAAGGGGGACAGGGAATGGGGCCCAGCATTTT. This gives the protein CASKRGTGNGAQHF.

The rearrangement uses TRBV19 and TRBJ2-2, with 11 bases lining up with TRBD1. Germline lookup yields CDR1 LNHDA and CDR2 SQIVND (reference sequence). V gave up 5 bases and J gave up 5 bases; unmatched junction bases: 7. The CDR3 totals 16 residues. CDR3 coding DNA: TGTGCCAGTAGTCGCCGGGACAGGGGGGTAACCGGGGAGCTGTTTTTT. It yields the protein CASSRRDRGVTGELFF.

This clone occurred a few times. This chain uses TRBV6-6 with TRBJ1-5; TRBD1 aligns across 9 bases. The trim removed 5 bases at V and 4 bases at J, leaving 9 bases unmatched. The length of the CDR3 is 16 residues. Per the germline V gene, CDR1 is MNHNY and CDR2 is SVGAGI (reference sequence). CDR3 bases: TGTGCCAGCAGTCAACTAGCCGGGACAGGGAATCAGCCCCAGCATTTT. Amino acids: CASSQLAGTGNQPQHF.

The chain employs TRBV5-4 and TRBJ2-5; TRBD2 aligns across 7 bases. CDR1 and CDR2 from the germline V gene are SGHNT and YYREEE (reference sequence). There are 16 residues in the CDR3. V was pared by 4 bases and J by 2 bases, with 11 bases of the junction left unmatched. For the CDR3, the DNA is TGTGCCAGCAGCCGTACTAGCGAGGGACCGCAAGAGACCCAGTACTTC. It encodes CASSRTSEGPQETQYF.

The V gene is TRBV4-2, the J gene TRBJ1-1; 8 bases line up with TRBD1. Trimming took 2 bases from V and 6 from J; bases not matched to a gene: 23. Germline V gene data show CDR1 as LGHNA and CDR2 as YNFKEQ. CDR3 length: 20 amino acids. In DNA, the CDR3 is TGTGCCAGCAGCCAACATAGGAGGGCGCAGGGGGCCCGAATAGACTCTGAAGCTTTCTTT. Protein sequence: CASSQHRRAQGARIDSEAFF.

The V and J genes are TRBV4-2 and TRBJ1-6; 7 bases align to TRBD1. The CDR3 is made up of 15 amino acids. The germline V gene has CDR1 LGHNA and CDR2 YNFKEQ. Unmatched junction bases numbered 8, after V lost 4 bases and J lost 8 bases. DNA for the CDR3: TGTGCCAGCAGCCCAGGGGGGACAGAGTATTCACCCCTCCACTTT. Its translation is CASSPGGTEYSPLHF.

This clone was observed a few times. The chain uses TRBV7-8 and TRBJ2-2; no reliable D call. CDR1 SGHVS and CDR2 FQNEAQ come from the germline V gene. This CDR3 region has 12 residues. V was clipped by 4 bases and J by 5 bases, with 5 bases between them. Here the CDR3 reads CASSSNTGELFF. CDR3 DNA sequence: TGTGCCAGCAGCTCCAATACCGGGGAGCTGTTTTTT.

The chain carries TRBV11-2 and TRBJ2-3; D unresolved. Germline CDR1 SGHAT, CDR2 FQNNGV. The CDR3 has 14 amino acids. V was trimmed by 1 base and J by 5 bases, leaving 10 bases between them. In nucleotides, the CDR3 is TGTGCCAGCAGCTTAGGCGTTCGTGGAGATACGCAGTATTTT. This codes for CASSLGVRGDTQYF.

The chain couples TRBV7-2 to TRBJ1-2; D ambiguous. Looked up from germline, CDR1 is SGHTA and CDR2 is FQGNSA. The CDR3 runs to 11 residues. Trimming took off 1 base at V and 6 bases at J, with 3 bases between the two ends. The CDR3, as DNA: TGTGCCAGCAGCTTAGTCGATGGCTACACCTTC. Translation: CASSLVDGYTF.

This chain joins TRBV4-1 and TRBJ2-7; possibly TRBD1 for D (6 bases). Trimming shortened V by 2 bases and J by 6 bases, and 26 bases separated the two germline ends. The CDR3 extends over 18 amino acids. Germline CDR1 MGHRA, CDR2 YSYEKL. The CDR3 protein is CASSQTLVGQLEVSEQYF. The CDR3 bases are TGCGCCAGCAGCCAAACCTTAGTCGGACAGCTTGAGGTATCCGAGCAGTACTTC.

The chain carries TRBV4-1 and TRBJ1-1; 9 bases are shared with TRBD1. The germline V gene encodes CDR1 MGHRA and CDR2 YSYEKL. The junction had 14 bases not matched to a gene; V was cut back by 4 bases and J by 5 bases. The CDR3 is 17 amino acids. The CDR3 bases are TGCGCCAGCAGCCTCCCTAATATGGACAGGGGATTTACTGAAGCTTTCTTT. The encoded protein is CASSLPNMDRGFTEAFF.

This clone appeared a few times. The rearrangement uses TRBV6-6 and TRBJ1-1, with D possibly matching TRBD1 (5 bases). The germline gives CDR1 MNHNY, CDR2 SVGAGI (reference sequence). Trimming cost V 5 bases and J 1 base, with 11 bases left between them. There are 14 residues in the CDR3. Here the CDR3 reads CASSASQENTEAFF. The CDR3 DNA reads as TGTGCCAGCAGTGCGTCACAGGAGAACACTGAAGCTTTCTTT.

This chain links TRBV6-5 with TRBJ2-3; the D gene is possibly TRBD2 (7 bases). The V gene's germline CDR1 is MNHEY and CDR2 SVGAGI. The CDR3 runs to 15 residues. Trimming pared 2 bases from V and 2 bases from J, leaving 11 bases between. DNA for the CDR3: TGTGCCAGCAGTTACGCCGGGGGGCCCACAGATACGCAGTATTTT. Its translation is CASSYAGGPTDTQYF.

CDR3 nucleotides: TGTGCCAGCAGCAGCTCCGCCCGGACAGGGGCCCCAAGGGATACGCAGTATTTT. It specifies CASSSSARTGAPRDTQYF. The chain combines TRBV11-2 with TRBJ2-3; 9 bases align to TRBD1. The CDR3 has 18 amino acids. After removal of 5 bases from V and 6 bases from J, the junction contained 18 bases not matched to a gene. Germline V gives CDR1 SGHAT, CDR2 FQNNGV.

J is TRBJ1-3 and V is TRBV6-5, with 7 positions matching TRBD1. The germline CDR1 and CDR2 sequences are MNHEY and SVGAGI. The CDR3 runs 16 residues. The V gene end was trimmed by 4 bases and the J gene end by 2 bases; junction bases not matched to a gene: 8. CDR3 DNA: TGTGCCAGCAGTTTCCGACAGGGCCTAACTGGAAACACCATATATTTT. It yields the protein CASSFRQGLTGNTIYF.

The genes are TRBV2 and TRBJ2-1, with 7 bases that match TRBD1. V was pared by 8 bases and J by 4 bases, with 14 bases of the junction left unmatched. Germline CDR1 is SNHLY and CDR2 is FYNNEI. The length of the CDR3 is 16 residues. The CDR3 DNA reads as TGTGCCAGCGGGGTTGGGACAGAGGAAGTTTACAATGAGCAGTTCTTC. Residues: CASGVGTEEVYNEQFF. Filled out from reference TRBV2 and TRBJ2-1, the complete variable domain reads EPEVTQTPSHQVTQMGQEVILRCVPISNHLYFYWYRQILGQKVEFLVSFYNNEISEKSEIFDDQFSVERPDGSNFTLKIRSTKLEDSAMYFCASGVGTEEVYNEQFFGPGTRLTVL.

This chain links TRBV5-1 with TRBJ1-1, with 8 bases fitting TRBD1. The CDR3 spans 15 residues. J gave up 1 base and V 4 bases, and 6 bases lay outside the gene matches. Germline V gene sequence: CDR1 SGHRS, CDR2 YFSETQ. The CDR3 spells CASSPPDRANTEAFF. The CDR3 nucleotides read TGCGCCAGCAGCCCCCCGGACAGGGCGAACACTGAAGCTTTCTTT. Looking up the rest from reference TRBV5-1 and TRBJ1-1 gives the full variable domain: KAGVTQTPRYLIKTRGQQVTLSCSPISGHRSVSWYQQTPGQGLQFLFEYFSETQRNKGNFPGRFSGRQFSNSRSEMNVSTLELGDSALYLCASSPPDRANTEAFFGQGTRLTVV.

This rearrangement joins TRBV2 to TRBJ2-7; D ambiguous. CDR3 length: 11 amino acids. Trimming shortened V by 3 bases and J by 2 bases, and 2 bases separated the two germline ends. The germline V gene has CDR1 SNHLY and CDR2 FYNNEI. Here the CDR3 DNA reads TGTGCCAGCAGTGACACCTACGAGCAGTACTTC. Translation gives CASSDTYEQYF.

V gene TRBV4-1 combines with J gene TRBJ1-2; 8 bases are shared with TRBD1. Per the germline V gene, CDR1 is MGHRA and CDR2 is YSYEKL. The CDR3 runs 13 residues. Losses at the gene ends were 1 base for V and 8 bases for J; bases not matched to a gene: 3. The CDR3 DNA reads TGCGCCAGCAGCCAAGGACAGGGGAGGGGCTACACCTTC. It specifies CASSQGQGRGYTF.